The 24 T cell receptor beta chains presented below share a single source sample, sequenced in a study of human CD8 memory T cell subsets. Researchers made TCR beta libraries via UMI-labeled 5' RACE. From the 5' RACE reads, TCRdb lists one entry per CDR3 protein and no DNA. This table holds 8,000 or so distinct CDR3 sequences. The authors defined TPEX cells as CCR7+ PD-1+ TIGIT+ early memory CD8+ T cells carrying exhausted-like traits. Specimen: CD8+ T cells from PBMCs. These receptors came from a human donor in good health.

Measured by frequency, this clonotype is medium-sized. The CDR3 is CASTGGGRNEKLFF. The J gene is TRBJ1-4, the V gene TRBV28; there is no DNA to check the TCRdb D call of TRBD1. The CDR3 contains 14 residues. The germline V gene has CDR1 MDHEN and CDR2 SYDVKM.

The chain employs TRBV24-1 and TRBJ2-7; lacking DNA, the TRBD2 call made by TCRdb goes unchecked. The length of the CDR3 is 14 residues. Germline CDR1 and CDR2: KGHDR and SFDVKD. The CDR3 here is CATSDNSGSYEQYF.

The chain combines TRBV6-4 with TRBJ2-6; TCRdb indicates TRBD1, and absent DNA this call remains unverified. Germline V gene lookup returns CDR1 MRHNA and CDR2 SNTAGT. The CDR3 covers 16 residues. CDR3 sequence reads: CASSDTTGAGANVLTF.

This clonotype ranks as medium-sized in terms of frequency. The rearrangement links TRBV29-1 to TRBJ1-2; TCRdb's D call, TRBD1, is unchecked because there is no DNA. The CDR3 has 13 residues. From germline, CDR1 is SQVTM and CDR2 ANQGSEA. CDR3 sequence: CSYYRGLSYGYTF.

Considering frequency, this clonotype is medium-sized. The CDR3: CASSLGDPGGLNTEAFF. The V and J genes are TRBV27 and TRBJ1-1; no DNA is available, so the TRBD1 call from TCRdb remains unchecked. The CDR3 consists of 17 residues. Germline V gene sequence: CDR1 MNHEY, CDR2 SMNVEV (reference sequence).

The genes are TRBV27 and TRBJ2-7. In germline, CDR1 is MNHEY, CDR2 SMNVEV (reference sequence). CDR3 size: 12 residues. The CDR3 sequence is CASSSGSYEQYF.

This clonotype is medium-sized by frequency. The rearrangement links TRBV20-1 to TRBJ1-2; TCRdb picks TRBD1, but there is no DNA to check that call. Germline CDR1 is DFQATT and CDR2 is SNEGSKA (reference sequence). The CDR3 has 14 amino acids. CDR3 protein: CSAREQGPVWGYTF.

J is TRBJ2-5 and V is TRBV2. This CDR3 has 13 residues. Germline assignment: CDR1 SNHLY and CDR2 FYNNEI. The CDR3 loop is CASIDTEKETQYF.

V usage is TRBV13 and J usage is TRBJ1-2; TCRdb gives TRBD1 as the D gene, but with no DNA this cannot be confirmed. The CDR3 length is 13 residues. Germline V gene sequence: CDR1 PRHDT, CDR2 FYEKMQ (reference sequence). CDR3 loop: CASSLAQEDGYTF.

The chain employs TRBV7-3 and TRBJ2-1. CDR3 length: 13 amino acids. Germline CDR1 SGHTA, CDR2 FQGTGA. CDR3: CASSPLGDPAQFF. Variable domain in full (rest from reference TRBV7-3 and TRBJ2-1): GAGVSQTPSNKVTEKGKYVELRCDPISGHTALYWYRQSLGQGPEFLIYFQGTGAADDSGLPNDRFFAVRPEGSVSTLKIQRTERGDSAVYLCASSPLGDPAQFFGPGTRLTVL.

This chain joins TRBV9 and TRBJ2-7; TCRdb picks TRBD1, but there is no DNA to check that call. The CDR3 covers 15 residues. Germline V gene lookup returns CDR1 SGDLS and CDR2 YYNGEE. CDR3 loop: CASSVGPSGGGEQYF.

Measured by frequency, this clonotype is medium-sized (0.01 to 0.1%). This sequence joins TRBV29-1 and TRBJ2-1; TCRdb designates TRBD2, a call that cannot be tested without DNA. The CDR3 extends over 13 amino acids. CDR1 SQVTM and CDR2 ANQGSEA come from the germline V gene. CDR3 sequence reads: CSLLEGSHNEQFF.

The chain uses TRBV4-1 and TRBJ2-3; TCRdb's D call of TRBD2 is untestable without DNA. This CDR3 has 13 amino acids. Germline V CDR1 and CDR2: MGHRA, YSYEKL. The CDR3 protein is CASGSGDADTQYF.

The chain recombines TRBV27 with TRBJ1-6. This CDR3 has 11 amino acids. Per germline, CDR1 MNHEY and CDR2 SMNVEV (reference sequence). The CDR3 sequence: CASSSGTPLHF.

The J gene is TRBJ1-3, the V gene TRBV9; TCRdb selects TRBD1, and the lack of DNA leaves this call unchecked. This CDR3 is built from 18 residues. Germline loops: CDR1 SGDLS, CDR2 YYNGEE. CDR3 protein: CASSAGTGDTVSGNTIYF.

V is TRBV7-2 and J is TRBJ1-2. This CDR3 is built from 12 residues. Germline loops: CDR1 SGHTA, CDR2 FQGNSA. The CDR3 here is CASTSSSYGYTF.

The rearrangement uses TRBV27 and TRBJ2-5; TCRdb calls TRBD1, which cannot be checked without DNA. Germline CDR1 MNHEY, CDR2 SMNVEV (reference sequence). The CDR3 has 13 residues. This CDR3 is CASSTDRKETQYF.

The V call is TRBV9, the J call TRBJ2-1; TCRdb proposes TRBD2, but this gene call is untestable without DNA. This CDR3 has 16 amino acids. Germline CDR1 and CDR2: SGDLS and YYNGEE. The CDR3 is CASSVGGLAGGEEQFF. Full variable domain (outside the CDR3, taken from reference TRBV9 and TRBJ2-1): DSGVTQTPKHLITATGQRVTLRCSPRSGDLSVYWYQQSLDQGLQFLIQYYNGEERAKGNILERFSAQQFPDLHSELNLSSLELGDSALYFCASSVGGLAGGEEQFFGPGTRLTVL.

This sequence joins TRBV20-1 and TRBJ2-7. The CDR3 is 12 residues long. Germline V lookup: CDR1 DFQATT, CDR2 SNEGSKA (reference sequence). CDR3 loop: CSARSKIYEQYF.

V and J are TRBV4-2 and TRBJ2-1; there is no DNA to check the TCRdb D call of TRBD1. Looked up from germline, CDR1 is LGHNA and CDR2 is YNFKEQ. The CDR3 length is 17 residues. The CDR3 reads CASSQFQPGTGVNEQFF.

The chain is built from TRBV7-3 and TRBJ1-5; without DNA, the TCRdb call of TRBD1 cannot be checked. This CDR3 is 17 amino acids long. CDR1 and CDR2 (germline): SGHTA, FQGTGA. CDR3 region: CASSCKKKTGGNQPQHF.

This chain uses TRBV2 with TRBJ2-7; TCRdb selects TRBD2, and the lack of DNA leaves this call unchecked. The germline gives CDR1 SNHLY, CDR2 FYNNEI. The CDR3 consists of 14 residues. The CDR3 loop is CASGRTSGSYEQYF.

The rearrangement uses TRBV5-1 and TRBJ2-5; TCRdb's assignment of TRBD2 cannot be checked, as there is no DNA. The V gene's germline CDR1 is SGHRS and CDR2 YFSETQ. The CDR3 is 14 amino acids. This CDR3 reads CASSLISGRETQYF.

The chain couples TRBV3-1 to TRBJ1-3. The CDR3 is made up of 14 amino acids. From germline, CDR1 is LGHDT and CDR2 YNNKEL (reference sequence). This CDR3 is CASSQITAGNTIYF.